This T cell receptor beta chain originates from a study of graft-versus-host responses after intestinal transplantation. Study-wide background: Among the recipients, all got anti-thymocyte globulin induction and then tacrolimus and steroids for around 3 years.

This clone was detected a few times. Study outcomes and limitations: Recipient marrow showed GvH clones, some seen first in ileum or blood. High graft-versus-host to host-versus-graft clonal ratios were seen in allografts of patients with graft-donor T cell macrochimerism.

Plating combined 200,000 CFSE-labeled responder cells with 200,000 irradiated, violet-dye-labeled stimulator cells. Looked up from germline, CDR1 is SGHRS and CDR2 is YFSETQ. With V trimmed by 2 bases and J by 0 bases, 4 bases remained unmatched. The CDR3 loop spans 15 amino acids. Sequencing was performed with immunoSEQ multiplex PCR; in TCRdb, only in-frame clones are kept and a portion is missing. The table shows 20,000 to 25,000 clones, with roughly two fifths occurring only once. This clonotype originated in a human patient who received an intestinal transplant. The rearrangement uses TRBV5-1 and TRBJ2-7, with 8 positions matching TRBD2. Source: alloreactive CD8+ T cells from a mixed lymphocyte reaction culture, taken before intestinal transplant. Noted subset: CFSE-low proliferating T cells sorted from roughly 6-day pre-transplant mixed lymphocyte reaction (GvH or HvG direction). In DNA form, the CDR3 reads TGCGCCAGCAGCTTTGAGGCGGGGGGCTCCTACGAGCAGTACTTC. Translated: CASSFEAGGSYEQYF.